The 20 T cell receptor beta chains in this list originate from one sample, sequenced in a study of blood T cell repertoires in COVID-19. Only in-frame clones appear in the TCRdb table, and some are missing; sequencing was by immunoSEQ multiplex PCR. Of roughly 160,000 clones in the sample, about 85% were seen once. The sequencing input was peripheral blood. The receptor set was obtained from a young man with acute or convalescent COVID-19.

This clone appeared once. The rearrangement uses TRBV6-1 and TRBJ1-6; 8 nucleotides match TRBD1. CDR1 is MNHNS and CDR2 is SASEGT in the germline V gene. The CDR3 is 15 residues long. Unmatched junction bases numbered 2, after V lost 3 bases and J lost 4 bases. The CDR3 loop reads CASSDDRGYNSPLHF. In DNA form, the CDR3 reads TGTGCCAGCAGTGACGACAGGGGTTATAATTCACCCCTCCACTTT.

This chain connects TRBV7-3 to TRBJ2-7; 9 bases fit TRBD1. This CDR3 is 15 amino acids long. Germline CDR1 is SGHTA and CDR2 is FQGTGA. The junction had 11 bases not matched to a gene; V was cut back by 5 bases and J by 6 bases. The CDR3 reads CASSTTGTGLAEQYF. CDR3 sequence (DNA): TGTGCCAGCAGCACTACCGGGACAGGGTTAGCCGAGCAGTACTTC.

V gene TRBV19 combines with J gene TRBJ1-2, with D possibly TRBD1 on 5 matching bases. Germline V CDR1 and CDR2: LNHDA, SQIVND (reference sequence). CDR3 length: 15 amino acids. V was clipped by 8 bases and J by 5 bases, with 21 bases between them. CDR3 in amino acids: CASQSIGQQGYGYTF. CDR3 nucleotide sequence: TGTGCCAGTCAAAGTATAGGGCAGCAGGGTTATGGCTACACCTTC.

The V and J genes are TRBV6-5 and TRBJ2-5; D gene ambiguous. Germline CDR1 MNHEY, CDR2 SVGAGI. This CDR3 spans 15 amino acids. Trimming stripped 6 bases from V and 4 bases from J, with 18 bases between. The CDR3 here is CASSLLGSPIETQYF. In DNA form, the CDR3 reads TGTGCCAGCAGCCTCCTGGGTAGCCCCATAGAGACCCAGTACTTC.

The chain combines TRBV2 with TRBJ2-3; D remains ambiguous. Germline CDR1 SNHLY, CDR2 FYNNEI. The CDR3 sequence is 14 residues long. Trimming shortened V by 1 base and J by 0 bases, and 5 bases separated the two germline ends. CDR3 region: CASSEGLSTDTQYF. The CDR3 bases are TGTGCCAGCAGTGAAGGGCTGAGCACAGATACGCAGTATTTT.

The chain is built from TRBV2 and TRBJ1-4; 7 bases align to TRBD1. V was pared by 5 bases and J by 8 bases, with 5 bases of the junction left unmatched. Per the germline V gene, CDR1 is SNHLY and CDR2 is FYNNEI. The length of the CDR3 is 13 residues. CDR3 sequence reads: CASSRDRFEKLFF. Written as DNA, the CDR3 is TGTGCCAGCAGTAGGGACAGATTCGAAAAACTGTTTTTT. The full variable domain, completed using reference TRBV2 and TRBJ1-4, is EPEVTQTPSHQVTQMGQEVILRCVPISNHLYFYWYRQILGQKVEFLVSFYNNEISEKSEIFDDQFSVERPDGSNFTLKIRSTKLEDSAMYFCASSRDRFEKLFFGSGTQLSVL.

The V gene is TRBV18, the J gene TRBJ1-6, with a possible D match to TRBD1 (5 bases). Germline V gene data show CDR1 as KGHSH and CDR2 as LQKENI. CDR3 size: 15 residues. The ends were cut back, 6 bases at V and 6 bases at J, with 15 bases in the middle. CDR3 DNA sequence: TGTGCCAGCTCCCCGACGACAGCTCCTAATTCACCCCTCCACTTT. This gives the protein CASSPTTAPNSPLHF.

The chain combines TRBV27 with TRBJ2-3; 7 bases fit TRBD2. This CDR3 contains 16 residues. With 5 bases clipped from V and 6 bases from J, the junction kept 14 bases outside the gene matches. Germline V gives CDR1 MNHEY, CDR2 SMNVEV (reference sequence). Written as DNA, the CDR3 is TGTGCCAGCAGTCAAACGCTCGGACTAGTTGCGGATACGCAGTATTTT. It translates to CASSQTLGLVADTQYF.

The chain employs TRBV6-4 and TRBJ2-1; 11 bases align to TRBD2. CDR1 is MRHNA, CDR2 SNTAGT, per germline. This CDR3 has 15 residues. J was trimmed by 5 bases and V by 6 bases; bases with no gene match: 6. The CDR3 bases are TGTGCCAGCAGCGTCTCTAGCGGGGGGAACAATGAGCAGTTCTTC. Its protein is CASSVSSGGNNEQFF.

V and J are TRBV27 and TRBJ2-3; 7 bases are shared with TRBD2. Trimming took 4 bases from V and 3 from J; bases not matched to a gene: 10. Germline-derived CDR1 and CDR2 are MNHEY and SMNVEV (reference sequence). The length of the CDR3 is 16 residues. The CDR3 sequence: CASSSPGLPLTDTQYF. For the CDR3, the DNA is TGTGCCAGCAGTTCCCCGGGACTACCCCTAACAGATACGCAGTATTTT.

The chain recombines TRBV3-1 (or the pseudogene TRBV3-2) with TRBJ2-1, with 10 bases lining up with TRBD2. Germline V gives CDR1 LGHDT, CDR2 YNNKEL (reference sequence). After removal of 4 bases from V and 9 bases from J, the junction contained 9 bases not matched to a gene. The CDR3 contains 15 residues. The DNA of the CDR3 is TGTGCCAGCAGCCTCGCGGGACTAGCGACGGGTGAGCAGTTCTTC. Translated: CASSLAGLATGEQFF.

The J gene is TRBJ1-6, the V gene TRBV7-9; unclear D gene. CDR1 and CDR2 (germline): SEHNR, FQNEAQ (reference sequence). The CDR3 is made up of 11 amino acids. Between the trimmed V and J ends, which lost 5 bases and 7 bases, there was a span of 3 bases. The CDR3 region has the DNA TGTGCCAGCAGCCCGAATTCACCCCTCCACTTT. Protein product: CASSPNSPLHF.

This chain connects TRBV28 to TRBJ1-5; 8 bases fit TRBD1. The CDR3 has 16 residues. The V and J ends lost 10 bases and 2 bases, in that order; junction bases with no gene match: 13. Germline V gene data show CDR1 as MDHEN and CDR2 as SYDVKM. CDR3 amino acids: CATVYRGNRGNQPQHF. DNA of the CDR3: TGTGCCACCGTTTACAGGGGGAACAGGGGCAATCAGCCCCAGCATTTT.

In nucleotides, the CDR3 is TGTGCCACCCAACCGGGACAGGCCTCTGGAAACACCATATATTTT. As protein: CATQPGQASGNTIYF. The rearrangement uses TRBV6-5 and TRBJ1-3; 8 bases map to TRBD1. The germline V gene has CDR1 MNHEY and CDR2 SVGAGI. V shed 10 bases and J 0 bases; nucleotides not matched to a gene: 8. The CDR3 is 15 amino acids.

This chain uses TRBV6-6 with TRBJ2-3, with 10 bases matching TRBD2. Germline CDR1 and CDR2: MNHNY and SVGAGI (reference sequence). V was pared by 6 bases and J by 4 bases, with 16 bases of the junction left unmatched. The CDR3 spans 18 residues. The CDR3 reads CASSRGASGGPTADTQYF. Written as DNA, the CDR3 is TGTGCCAGCAGCCGAGGGGCTAGCGGGGGCCCAACGGCAGATACGCAGTATTTT.

The V and J genes are TRBV7-9 and TRBJ2-7; the match to TRBD1 covers 11 bases. After removal of 3 bases from V and 5 bases from J, the junction contained 12 bases not matched to a gene. The CDR3 loop spans 17 amino acids. The germline V gene has CDR1 SEHNR and CDR2 FQNEAQ (reference sequence). The CDR3 DNA sequence: TGTGCCAGCAGCTTCAACGTGGGGACAGGGGGTACTCACGAGCAGTACTTC. This sequence encodes CASSFNVGTGGTHEQYF.

This clone has just one count. The same CDR3 also results from other DNA sequences found in this sample. The V gene is TRBV9, the J gene TRBJ1-5, with 8 nucleotides matching TRBD1. Germline CDR1 is SGDLS and CDR2 is YYNGEE. The CDR3 is 14 residues long. The ends lost 0 bases at V and 4 bases at J; junction bases unmatched: 0. The CDR3 sequence: CASSVGTGNQPQHF. Here the CDR3 DNA reads TGTGCCAGCAGCGTAGGGACAGGGAATCAGCCCCAGCATTTT.

The chain combines TRBV5-1 with TRBJ2-1, with D perhaps matching TRBD2 (6 bases). The germline V gene has CDR1 SGHRS and CDR2 YFSETQ. This CDR3 region has 13 residues. Between the trimmed V and J ends, which lost 5 bases and 9 bases, there was a span of 15 bases. CDR3 region: CASRDPGRGEQFF. DNA for the CDR3: TGCGCCAGCAGGGACCCAGGGCGGGGTGAGCAGTTCTTC.

The V gene is TRBV5-1, the J gene TRBJ1-1, with 8 nucleotides matching TRBD1. V shed 4 bases and J 3 bases; nucleotides not matched to a gene: 5. This CDR3 region has 14 residues. From germline, CDR1 is SGHRS and CDR2 YFSETQ. The CDR3 region has the DNA TGCGCCAGCAGCGTGACAGGGGATGACACTGAAGCTTTCTTT. This encodes CASSVTGDDTEAFF. Full variable domain (rest looked up from reference TRBV5-1 and TRBJ1-1): KAGVTQTPRYLIKTRGQQVTLSCSPISGHRSVSWYQQTPGQGLQFLFEYFSETQRNKGNFPGRFSGRQFSNSRSEMNVSTLELGDSALYLCASSVTGDDTEAFFGQGTRLTVV.

This clone was counted only a few times. The chain has TRBV11-2 and TRBJ2-3; 8 bases are shared with TRBD1. The CDR3 consists of 18 residues. CDR1 and CDR2 (germline): SGHAT, FQNNGV. The V segment lost 5 bases and the J segment 0 bases; nucleotides outside the gene matches: 13. The CDR3: CASSPGQVAGGSTDTQYF. The CDR3 DNA is TGTGCCAGCAGCCCGGGACAGGTGGCGGGTGGCAGCACAGATACGCAGTATTTT.